The following is a TCR beta chain sequence with its context. Per germline, CDR1 SGHRS and CDR2 YFSETQ. The CDR3 contains 16 residues. Trimming removed 4 bases at V and 3 bases at J, with 19 bases between. The sample belongs to a study of blood T cell repertoires in COVID-19. The method was immunoSEQ multiplex PCR; TCRdb's version includes in-frame clones alone and lacks a portion of them. The sample lists over 200,000 clones, 87% occurring once. Sequencing was done on a sample of PBMCs or T cells enriched from blood (not recorded which). This clonotype was obtained from a young man with acute COVID-19. The chain joins TRBV5-1 to TRBJ1-1, with D tentatively TRBD1 (5 bases). The DNA of the CDR3 is TGCGCCAGCAGCGCGGTCCCCCAGCAGGGTGACACTGAAGCTTTCTTT. This encodes CASSAVPQQGDTEAFF.